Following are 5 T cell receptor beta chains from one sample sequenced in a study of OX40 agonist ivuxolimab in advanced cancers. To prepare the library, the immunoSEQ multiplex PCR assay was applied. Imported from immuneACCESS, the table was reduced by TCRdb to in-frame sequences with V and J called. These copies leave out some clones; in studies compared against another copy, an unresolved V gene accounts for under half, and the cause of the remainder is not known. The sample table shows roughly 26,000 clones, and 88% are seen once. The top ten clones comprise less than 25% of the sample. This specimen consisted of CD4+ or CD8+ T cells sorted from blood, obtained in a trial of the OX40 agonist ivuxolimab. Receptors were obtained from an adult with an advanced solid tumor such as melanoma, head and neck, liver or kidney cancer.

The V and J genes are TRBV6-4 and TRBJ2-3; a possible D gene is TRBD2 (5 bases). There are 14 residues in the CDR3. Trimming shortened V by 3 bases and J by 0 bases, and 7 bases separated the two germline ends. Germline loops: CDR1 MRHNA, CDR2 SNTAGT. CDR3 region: CASSERASTDTQYF. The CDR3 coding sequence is TGTGCCAGCAGTGAGCGGGCTAGCACAGATACGCAGTATTTT.

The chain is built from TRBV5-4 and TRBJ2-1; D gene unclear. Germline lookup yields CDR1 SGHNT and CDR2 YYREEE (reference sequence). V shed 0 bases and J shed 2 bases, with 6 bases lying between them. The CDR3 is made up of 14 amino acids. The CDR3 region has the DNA TGTGCCAGCAGCTTGGGGGCACCCTACAATGAGCAGTTCTTC. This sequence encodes CASSLGAPYNEQFF.

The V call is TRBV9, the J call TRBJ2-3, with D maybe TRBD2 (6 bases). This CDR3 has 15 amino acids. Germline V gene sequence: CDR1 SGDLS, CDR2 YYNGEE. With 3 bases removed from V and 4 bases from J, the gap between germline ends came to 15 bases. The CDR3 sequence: CASSAGTRSADTQYF. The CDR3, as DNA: TGTGCCAGCAGCGCCGGGACTCGCTCAGCAGATACGCAGTATTTT. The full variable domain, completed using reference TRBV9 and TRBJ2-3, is DSGVTQTPKHLITATGQRVTLRCSPRSGDLSVYWYQQSLDQGLQFLIQYYNGEERAKGNILERFSAQQFPDLHSELNLSSLELGDSALYFCASSAGTRSADTQYFGPGTRLTVL.

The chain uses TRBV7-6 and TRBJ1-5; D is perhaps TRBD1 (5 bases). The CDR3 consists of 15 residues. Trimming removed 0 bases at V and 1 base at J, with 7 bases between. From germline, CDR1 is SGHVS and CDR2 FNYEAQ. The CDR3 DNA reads TGTGCCAGCAGCTTAGCCTGGGGGAGCAATCAGCCCCAGCATTTT. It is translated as CASSLAWGSNQPQHF.

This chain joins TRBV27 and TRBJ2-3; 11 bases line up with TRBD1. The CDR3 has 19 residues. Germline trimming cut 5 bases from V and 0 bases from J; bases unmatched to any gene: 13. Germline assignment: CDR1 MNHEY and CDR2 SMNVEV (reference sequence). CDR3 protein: CASSIFPGQGVLSTDTQYF. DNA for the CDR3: TGTGCCAGCAGTATTTTTCCGGGACAGGGGGTTCTCAGCACAGATACGCAGTATTTT.